What follows are 11 T cell receptor beta chains derived from one specimen sequenced in a study of CD8+ T cells in alopecia areata. Sequencing relied on a cDNA template that was reverse transcribed from extracted RNA. This table comes from immunoSEQ multiplex PCR, and its TCRdb copy is limited to in-frame clones, with some not included. The sample yields 95,000 to 150,000 clones, about 50% seen once. Sequencing was done on a sample of NKG2D-low CD8+ T cells sorted from blood. These receptor sequences come from a human donor with alopecia areata.

This clone was seen a few times. The chain couples TRBV29-1 to TRBJ2-7; 13 positions agree with TRBD2. This CDR3 has 14 residues. Germline V gives CDR1 SQVTM, CDR2 ANQGSEA. The J segment lost 3 bases and the V segment lost 6 bases, leaving 5 bases of the junction unmatched. Here the CDR3 reads CSVTSGRALYEQYF. The CDR3 nucleotides are TGCAGCGTAACTAGCGGGAGGGCCCTCTACGAGCAGTACTTC.

The V and J genes are TRBV29-1 and TRBJ2-7; D possibly corresponds to TRBD1 (6 bases). CDR3 length equals 14 residues. Trimming left V 6 bases short and J 2 bases short, with 17 bases between. Germline V gene lookup returns CDR1 SQVTM and CDR2 ANQGSEA. The CDR3: CSVERGTDTYEQYF. The CDR3 DNA reads TGCAGCGTGGAGAGGGGGACGGACACCTACGAGCAGTACTTC.

The rearrangement links TRBV29-1 to TRBJ2-1; D remains ambiguous. The V and J ends lost 1 base and 8 bases respectively, with 12 bases between them. The CDR3 spans 13 residues. Germline-derived CDR1 and CDR2 are SQVTM and ANQGSEA. CDR3: CSVEGDLDDEQFF. The CDR3 DNA follows: TGCAGCGTTGAAGGAGACTTGGATGATGAGCAGTTCTTC.

The chain combines TRBV7-6 with TRBJ2-3, with no clear D. Germline V CDR1 and CDR2: SGHVS, FNYEAQ. V was pared by 7 bases and J by 5 bases, with 7 bases between. This CDR3 is 11 amino acids long. CDR3 region: CASTAGDTQYF. The CDR3 DNA reads TGTGCCAGCACGGCAGGAGATACGCAGTATTTT.

The chain employs TRBV7-9 and TRBJ2-5, with TRBD1 identical over 7 bases. With V trimmed by 6 bases and J by 2 bases, 6 bases remained unmatched. The CDR3 is made up of 14 amino acids. The germline CDR1 and CDR2 sequences are SEHNR and FQNEAQ (reference sequence). This CDR3 reads CASSSQTGQETQYF. As DNA, the CDR3 is TGTGCCAGCAGTTCCCAGACAGGGCAAGAGACCCAGTACTTC. Filled out from reference TRBV7-9 and TRBJ2-5, the complete variable domain reads DTGVSQNPRHKITKRGQNVTFRCDPISEHNRLYWYRQTLGQGPEFLTYFQNEAQLEKSRLLSDRFSAERPKGSFSTLEIQRTEQGDSAMYLCASSSQTGQETQYFGPGTRLLVL.

This chain links TRBV6-5 with TRBJ2-7, with 11 bases fitting TRBD2. This CDR3 spans 14 amino acids. V was pared by 2 bases and J by 3 bases, with 0 bases of the junction left unmatched. Germline values: CDR1 MNHEY, CDR2 SVGAGI. The CDR3, as DNA: TGTGCCAGCAGTTACGGGACTAGCGGCTACGAGCAGTACTTC. As protein: CASSYGTSGYEQYF.

The rearrangement joins TRBV30 to TRBJ1-4; no clear D gene. The CDR3 is made up of 11 amino acids. V dropped 4 bases and J dropped 6 bases, with 6 bases sitting between them. Per germline, CDR1 GTSNPN and CDR2 SVGIG (reference sequence). In nucleotides, the CDR3 is TGTGCCTGGATCGGGGATGAAAAACTGTTTTTT. Protein product: CAWIGDEKLFF.

This clone has just a few counts. The gene calls are TRBV10-3 and TRBJ2-5, with D maybe TRBD2 (6 bases). CDR1 is ENHRY and CDR2 is SYGVKD in the germline V gene. This CDR3 is built from 13 residues. Trimming shortened V by 4 bases and J by 1 base, and 7 bases separated the two germline ends. CDR3 sequence (DNA): TGTGCCATCAGTGCGGGACTCCAAGAGACCCAGTACTTC. Its protein product is CAISAGLQETQYF.

This chain joins TRBV23-1 and TRBJ2-3, with D perhaps matching TRBD1 (6 bases). TRBV23-1 is an open reading frame whose function is uncertain. The germline V and J ends were trimmed by 0 bases and 2 bases, with 9 bases remaining between them. The CDR3 loop spans 15 amino acids. CDR3 sequence: CASSQSYRDTDTQYF. The CDR3 region has the DNA TGCGCCAGCAGTCAATCGTACAGGGACACAGATACGCAGTATTTT.

V usage is TRBV28 and J usage is TRBJ1-1; 8 nucleotides line up with TRBD1. V lost 6 bases, J lost 5 bases, and 8 bases stayed unmatched. Germline CDR1 reads MDHEN; CDR2 reads SYDVKM. The CDR3 totals 14 residues. CDR3 amino acids: CASRYQGAWTEAFF. The CDR3 DNA is TGTGCCAGCAGGTATCAGGGGGCTTGGACTGAAGCTTTCTTT.

V usage is TRBV29-1 and J usage is TRBJ2-3; the D is unclear. Looked up from germline, CDR1 is SQVTM and CDR2 is ANQGSEA. The CDR3 is made up of 15 amino acids. V was shortened by 0 bases and J by 2 bases, with 12 bases between the two germline ends. Here the CDR3 reads CSVEDPESPTDTQYF. CDR3 coding DNA: TGCAGCGTTGAAGATCCAGAATCCCCCACAGATACGCAGTATTTT.